These T cell receptor beta chains were read from a single sample in a study of T cells in localized non-small cell lung cancer. Assay used: immunoSEQ multiplex PCR; TCRdb lists only in-frame clones, some missing. The table includes 41,000 or so clones, about 85% detected once. Sequencing used peripheral blood, obtained before any cancer treatment. These receptors came from a woman aged 18-49 years with stage III lung adenocarcinoma. Each CDR3 is given without its conserved first and last residue. Size tells how often a clone was seen (once, few, many) or the class of an expanded clone, and some rows leave it out.

>TRBV29-1|TRBJ1-2|medium-sized
STRRGRVTGYT
>TRBV4-1|TRBJ2-1|NA
ASSQGASGQYNEQF
>TRBV5-8|TRBJ1-2|NA
ASSLQLANYGYT
>TRBV7-3|TRBJ1-1|once
ASSLYGAGNTEAF
>TRBV7-9|TRBJ1-2|few
ASSSRSGNGYT
>TRBV5-1|TRBJ2-1|NA
ASSLTSGGQKEQF
>TRBV2|TRBJ2-2|NA
ASSDEDGVANTGELF
>TRBV6-5|TRBJ2-3|NA
ASSSWRGATDTQY
>TRBV5-8|TRBJ2-5|NA
ASSLGWGGKGETQY
>TRBV6-1|TRBJ1-1|NA
ATIDRTTEAF
>TRBV14|TRBJ1-1|NA
ASSQGQGFKAF
>TRBV11-1|TRBJ2-7|NA
ASSRPTSGGSYEQY
>TRBV2|TRBJ1-6|once
ASSLGQYSNSPLH
>TRBV18|TRBJ1-1|NA
ASSPLLYRGLVGLGTEAF
>TRBV30|TRBJ2-7|NA
AWSVLMGHFEQY
>TRBV4-1|TRBJ2-2|once
ASSPRGPNGELF
>TRBV19|TRBJ2-1|NA
ASSSGTAISNEQF
>TRBV5-1|TRBJ2-3|NA
ASSLSLTDTQY
>TRBV6-5|TRBJ1-1|NA
ASSPTRNTEAF
>TRBV11-2|TRBJ2-2|once
ASTKSNTGELF
>TRBV5-1|TRBJ1-5|NA
ASSPGGQLANQPQH
>TRBV6-6|TRBJ2-5|NA
VCGGWETQY
>TRBV5-4|TRBJ2-3|NA
ASSWGGQRTDTQY
>TRBV6-1|TRBJ1-6|NA
ASSEPRAGGLLSPLH
>TRBV2|TRBJ1-1|few
ASITGDTEAF
>TRBV5-1|TRBJ2-5|NA
ASSSGTSGETQY
>TRBV29-1|TRBJ1-2|NA
SVGGLPDHGYT
>TRBV27|TRBJ1-4|once
ASSRDRPNEKLF
>TRBV19|TRBJ2-5|NA
ASRGQTPGGFKETQY
>TRBV2|TRBJ1-2|once
ASSQGAGYGYT
>TRBV7-9|TRBJ1-1|NA
ASSVRQVRDLNTEAF
>TRBV6-6|TRBJ1-3|NA
ASIHNGQGSGNTIY
>TRBV5-5|TRBJ2-3|NA
ASSPRGSSLSTDTQY
>TRBV2|TRBJ2-5|NA
ASSSETGMQETQY
>TRBV7-9|TRBJ2-5|NA
ASSHRGGVETQY
>TRBV5-4|TRBJ2-3|few
ASGYRGDTQY
>TRBV5-1|TRBJ2-1|NA
ASSSPGQGSSYNEQF
>TRBV5-1|TRBJ2-7|NA
ASSYRTDFSSYEQY
>TRBV5-1|TRBJ1-1|NA
ASSSDMGGDTEAF
>TRBV12-5|TRBJ1-2|NA
ASGDDLYRGLDGYT
>TRBV23-1|TRBJ2-3|NA
ASSHTRGTDTQY
>TRBV19|TRBJ1-5|NA
ASSISGGNQPQH
>TRBV5-4|TRBJ2-3|once
ASSPGRGFADTQY
>TRBV4-1|TRBJ1-2|NA
ASSQVFGRRNGYGYT
>TRBV6-5|TRBJ2-7|NA
ASSYWGSYEQY
>TRBV6-5|TRBJ2-5|NA
ATSRMQGRETQY
>TRBV7-2|TRBJ2-7|once
ASSFGSSYEQY
>TRBV2|TRBJ1-3|few
ASSEAGIGISGNTIY
>TRBV29-1|TRBJ2-3|NA
SVLEADTQY
>TRBV11-3|TRBJ2-1|NA
ASSLQGAGNEQF